The next 27 T cell receptor beta chains were all read from a single sample in a study of CD8+CD57+ T cells in acquired aplastic anemia. Genomic DNA templated the TCR beta VDJ and CDR3 profiling. TCRdb re-analysed the reads in MiXCR, keeping a single row per CDR3 protein. The sample contains about 420,000 distinct CDR3 sequences, roughly 64% of which appear only once. The sequenced sample consisted of sorted CD4+, CD8+, or CD8+CD57+ T cells (not recorded which) from PBMCs. Receptors originate from a human donor in good health, serving as a control.

This clonotype was recorded a few times. The rearrangement joins TRBV19 to TRBJ1-5, with TRBD1 identical over 7 bases. The germline gives CDR1 LNHDA, CDR2 SQIVND (reference sequence). V lost 3 bases and J lost 4; bases outside the gene matches: 6. The CDR3 covers 15 residues. Written as DNA, the CDR3 is TGTGCCAGTAGTATTAAGACAGGGAATAATCAGCCCCAGCATTTT. Translation: CASSIKTGNNQPQHF. Combining the CDR3 with reference TRBV19 and TRBJ1-5 gives the whole variable domain DGGITQSPKYLFRKEGQNVTLSCEQNLNHDAMYWYRQDPGQGLRLIYYSQIVNDFQKGDIAEGYSVSREKKESFPLTVTSAQKNPTAFYLCASSIKTGNNQPQHFGDGTRLSIL.

This clonotype was counted at least ten times. V is TRBV2 and J is TRBJ1-3; no definite D call. CDR3 length equals 13 residues. V lost 8 bases and J lost 1, with 9 bases in between. Per germline, CDR1 SNHLY and CDR2 FYNNEI. The CDR3 here is CASLTESGNTIYF. The DNA for the CDR3 is TGTGCCAGCTTGACTGAGTCTGGAAACACCATATATTTT.

This chain uses TRBV7-8 with TRBJ2-1; 13 bases match TRBD2. The CDR3 contains 16 residues. The junction had 6 bases not matched to a gene; V was cut back by 6 bases and J by 4 bases. Germline V CDR1 and CDR2: SGHVS, FQNEAQ. CDR3 DNA sequence: TGTGCCAGCAGTGAGCCGACTAGCGGGGGGTACAATGAGCAGTTCTTC. It yields the protein CASSEPTSGGYNEQFF. Full variable domain (rest looked up from reference TRBV7-8 and TRBJ2-1): GAGVSQSPRYKVAKRGQDVALRCDPISGHVSLFWYQQALGQGPEFLTYFQNEAQLDKSGLPSDRFFAERPEGSVSTLKIQRTQQEDSAVYLCASSEPTSGGYNEQFFGPGTRLTVL.

The chain recombines TRBV24-1 with TRBJ1-2; D gene uncertain. In germline, CDR1 is KGHDR, CDR2 SFDVKD. This CDR3 comprises 14 residues. V gave up 4 bases and J gave up 3 bases, with 11 bases separating them. The CDR3 loop is CATSDVAGDYGYTF. The CDR3 DNA reads as TGTGCCACCAGTGACGTGGCAGGTGACTATGGCTACACCTTC.

This chain uses TRBV20-1 with TRBJ2-1; the D call may be TRBD1 or TRBD2 (5 bases each). V was trimmed by 0 bases and J by 2 bases, leaving 11 bases between them. Germline CDR1 and CDR2: DFQATT and SNEGSKA (reference sequence). The CDR3 spans 15 residues. The CDR3 region has the DNA TGCAGTGCTAGAGAGCGAGGGGCTACCTACAATGAGCAGTTCTTC. Translated: CSARERGATYNEQFF.

The J gene is TRBJ1-4, the V gene TRBV20-1, with D maybe TRBD1 (6 bases). Germline V gives CDR1 DFQATT, CDR2 SNEGSKA (reference sequence). This CDR3 contains 13 residues. V lost 6 bases and J lost 10, with 18 bases in between. The CDR3 loop reads CSATPGANSKLFF. CDR3 nucleotides: TGCAGTGCCACCCCGGGGGCAAATTCAAAACTGTTTTTT.

This clonotype was picked up many times. CDR3 amino acids: CASSPGTAYSNQPQHF. As DNA, the CDR3 is TGTGCCAGCAGTCCCGGGACAGCTTATAGCAATCAGCCCCAGCATTTT. The chain employs TRBV12-3 or TRBV12-4 and TRBJ1-5; 7 bases fit TRBD1. CDR3 length: 16 residues. J lost 0 bases, V lost 5 bases, and 7 bases had no gene match.

With respect to this clonotype: The CDR3 carries no conserved terminal phenylalanine or tryptophan, so it likely arises from a read error. It is unclear where the CDR3 begins or ends on the DNA, so no DNA is shown, and the CDR3 is as TCRdb lists it. The CDR3 sequence: CASSHLQGLSGYT. This chain joins TRBV7-8 and TRBJ1-6; TRBD1, the D gene given by the table, was not confirmed from the DNA. The CDR3 spans 13 residues, counting both ends. The V gene's germline CDR1 is SGHVS and CDR2 FQNEAQ.

Worth noting for this clonotype: At one end, the junction sequence differs from germline, possibly due to a read error. The chain has TRBV20-1 and TRBJ1-2, with 12 bases that match TRBD1. The CDR3 is 11 residues long. Germline loops: CDR1 DFQATT, CDR2 SNEGSKA (reference sequence). CDR3 loop: CSARGGTGGAF. CDR3 sequence (DNA): TGCAGTGCTAGAGGAGGGACAGGGGGCGCCTTC.

The V call is TRBV9, the J call TRBJ2-5, with 8 bases identical to TRBD2. Germline V gene lookup returns CDR1 SGDLS and CDR2 YYNGEE. The CDR3 loop spans 14 amino acids. Trimming cost V 2 bases and J 14 bases; bases outside gene matches: 14. The DNA for the CDR3 is TGTGCCAGCAGCGTGGACGAGCGGGGGACCCTCAGCTACTTC. Translation gives CASSVDERGTLSYF.

With regard to this clonotype: The junction differs from germline at one of its ends, possibly a read error. The chain carries TRBV25-1 and TRBJ1-6; D unclear. Per the germline V gene, CDR1 is MGHDK and CDR2 is SYGVNS. The CDR3 runs to 12 residues. CDR3 DNA: TGTGCCAGCAGTGGACCACATTCACCCCTCCGCTTT. It is translated as CASSGPHSPLRF.

As regards this clonotype: The junction does not match germline at one end; this may be a read error. The CDR3 DNA reads as TGCGCCAGCAGTGAGTCACCGGGTCCGACCTACGAGCAGTACTTT. As protein: CASSESPGPTYEQYF. The chain couples TRBV10-1 to TRBJ2-7, with D uncertain. The CDR3 covers 15 residues. Germline values: CDR1 WNHNN, CDR2 SYGVQD (reference sequence).

The chain is built from TRBV7-3 and TRBJ2-1, with 9 bases that match TRBD1. The CDR3 loop spans 15 amino acids. Germline V gene lookup returns CDR1 SGHTA and CDR2 FQGTGA. Trimming removed 5 bases from V and 11 bases from J; junction bases left unmatched: 13. The CDR3 bases are TGTGCCAGCAGCATTACAGGGGGCCGCGATGATCAGCAGTTCTTC. It yields the protein CASSITGGRDDQQFF.

The rearrangement joins TRBV7-2 to TRBJ1-6; TRBD1 matches at 7 bases. The CDR3 runs to 14 residues. After removal of 4 bases from V and 7 bases from J, the junction contained 4 bases not matched to a gene. Germline V CDR1 and CDR2: SGHTA, FQGNSA. CDR3 nucleotides: TGTGCCAGCAGCTCGGAGGGGGCGAATTCACCCCTCCACTTT. Translating gives CASSSEGANSPLHF.

Concerning this clonotype itself: The junction shows a germline mismatch at one end, possibly a read error. V usage is TRBV7-9 and J usage is TRBJ1-2, with TRBD1 matching over 7 bases. CDR1 and CDR2 from the germline V gene are SEHNR and FQNEAQ (reference sequence). CDR3 size: 12 residues. CDR3 residues: CASSLTPDRSAF. As DNA, the CDR3 is TGTGCCAGCAGCTTAACCCCGGACAGGTCGGCTTTC.

The chain combines TRBV5-1 with TRBJ1-3; D may be TRBD1 (5 bases). The V and J ends lost 2 bases and 0 bases respectively, with 12 bases between them. The CDR3 length is 16 residues. Germline V lookup: CDR1 SGHRS, CDR2 YFSETQ. The CDR3 sequence is CASSFSGTHSGNTIYF. The CDR3 nucleotides read TGCGCCAGCAGCTTCTCCGGGACTCACTCTGGAAACACCATATATTTT.

Notes on this clonotype: An end of the junction does not agree with germline; a read error may underlie this. This rearrangement joins TRBV15 to TRBJ2-5, with 11 bases that match TRBD2. This CDR3 comprises 17 residues. The germline CDR1 and CDR2 sequences are LNHNV and YYDKDF (reference sequence). The CDR3 spells CASSRELAGARHETQYF. CDR3 coding DNA: TGTGCCAGCAGCCGAGAACTAGCGGGGGCACGCCACGAGACCCAGTACTTC.

This rearrangement joins TRBV5-4 to TRBJ1-5; TRBD1 is a possible D gene (5 bases). The CDR3 consists of 13 residues. Trimming stripped 9 bases from V and 4 bases from J, with 14 bases between. CDR1 is SGHNT and CDR2 is YYREEE in the germline V gene (reference sequence). The CDR3 DNA is TGTGCCACCCAGTTAGACAGTAATCAGCCCCAGCATTTT. Translation: CATQLDSNQPQHF.

With regard to this clonotype: Mismatch with germline at one junction end may stem from a read error. The chain is built from TRBV5-5 and TRBJ1-2; D is possibly TRBD1 (5 bases). CDR3 size: 16 residues. Germline CDR1 and CDR2: SGHKS and YYEKEE (reference sequence). The CDR3: CASSLVWGGSNYGYTF. The CDR3 nucleotides read TGCGCCAGCAGCTTAGTATGGGGGGGGTCTAACTATGGCTACACCTTC.

To note about this clonotype: The CDR3 does not close with the conserved phenylalanine or tryptophan, likely indicating a read error. No DNA is shown, since the ends of the CDR3 on it are uncertain; the CDR3 is the one TCRdb lists. The V gene is TRBV7-6, the J gene TRBJ2-5; the table's D gene call, TRBD1, was not cross checked with the DNA. Termini included, the CDR3 measures 13 amino acids. The V gene's germline CDR1 is SGHVS and CDR2 FNYEAQ. CDR3 sequence: CASSLTLQEKETL.

This clonotype was detected once. This chain uses TRBV7-3 with TRBJ1-6; D is undetermined. Between the trimmed V and J ends, which lost 5 bases and 18 bases, there was a span of 23 bases. Looked up from germline, CDR1 is SGHTA and CDR2 is FQGTGA. The CDR3 consists of 14 residues. DNA for the CDR3: TGTGCCAGCAGCCATGACCCCGATAACCCGTACTACCACTTT. It specifies CASSHDPDNPYYHF.

About this clonotype: Sequence at one end of the junction differs from germline and may be a read error. The gene calls are TRBV7-2 and TRBJ1-2; D is uncertain. The CDR3 spans 14 residues. CDR1 SGHTA and CDR2 FQGNSA come from the germline V gene. This CDR3 is CASSLTAATQDFGF. The DNA for the CDR3 is TGTGCCAGCAGCTTAACAGCAGCTACGCAGGATTTTGGCTTC.

This clonotype has ten or more counts. V and J are TRBV6-5 and TRBJ1-2; possible D gene TRBD1, 5 bases. Germline CDR1 and CDR2: MNHEY and SVGAGI. V shed 5 bases and J shed 8 bases, with 12 bases lying between them. This CDR3 spans 12 amino acids. The CDR3: CASSRGPLGYTF. Here the CDR3 DNA reads TGTGCCAGCAGTCGGGGCCCTCTAGGCTACACCTTC.

The chain has TRBV7-2 and TRBJ2-3, with 15 bases lining up with TRBD2. This CDR3 is 14 amino acids long. V dropped 4 bases and J dropped 10; count of bases not matched to a gene: 3. Germline V lookup: CDR1 SGHTA, CDR2 FQGNSA. CDR3 bases: TGTGCCAGCAGCTGGACTAGCGGGGGGGCTGCGCAGTATTTT. Translation gives CASSWTSGGAAQYF.

The rearrangement uses TRBV20-1 and TRBJ1-1, with D maybe TRBD1 (6 bases). The germline CDR1 and CDR2 sequences are DFQATT and SNEGSKA (reference sequence). This CDR3 contains 14 residues. V was shortened by 0 bases and J by 1 base, with 9 bases between the two germline ends. The CDR3, as DNA: TGCAGTGCTAGAGATAACAGGGCGAACACTGAAGCTTTCTTT. This gives the protein CSARDNRANTEAFF.

The chain uses TRBV12-3 or TRBV12-4 and TRBJ2-3; 8 bases map to TRBD2. This CDR3 region has 17 residues. V was pared by 3 bases and J by 0 bases, with 8 bases of the junction left unmatched. The chain's CDR3 is CASSFLAGSPSTDTQYF. In DNA form, the CDR3 reads TGTGCCAGCAGTTTTCTAGCGGGTTCACCTAGCACAGATACGCAGTATTTT.

This clonotype was observed many times. This sequence joins TRBV19 and TRBJ1-2; D gene ambiguous. Trimming removed 4 bases at V and 7 bases at J, with 19 bases between. Germline CDR1 is LNHDA and CDR2 is SQIVND (reference sequence). CDR3 length: 15 residues. The CDR3 nucleotides read TGTGCCAGTAGTACCGCGATATCCCTGCCCCTTGGCTACACCTTC. As protein: CASSTAISLPLGYTF.